The 15 T cell receptor beta chains below all came from one sample that was sequenced in a study of blood T cell repertoires in COVID-19. Clones were sequenced by immunoSEQ multiplex PCR, and TCRdb holds only the in-frame ones, with some missing. This table has roughly 370,000 clones, 85% to 90% appearing once. The sequenced material came from PBMCs or T cells enriched from blood (not recorded which). The source is a woman between 45 and 65 years old who had recovered from COVID-19.

The chain carries TRBV5-1 and TRBJ1-4; D is ambiguous. This CDR3 is built from 16 residues. The germline gives CDR1 SGHRS, CDR2 YFSETQ. The V gene lost 3 bases and the J gene lost 0 bases, with 12 bases spanning the gap. CDR3 protein: CASSYSGATTNEKLFF. CDR3 coding DNA: TGCGCCAGCAGCTACTCTGGTGCGACAACTAATGAAAAACTGTTTTTT. Supplemented by reference TRBV5-1 and TRBJ1-4, the full variable domain reads KAGVTQTPRYLIKTRGQQVTLSCSPISGHRSVSWYQQTPGQGLQFLFEYFSETQRNKGNFPGRFSGRQFSNSRSEMNVSTLELGDSALYLCASSYSGATTNEKLFFGSGTQLSVL.

Only a few counts were recorded for this clone. J is TRBJ2-7 and V is TRBV5-1, with D perhaps TRBD2 (6 bases). Germline CDR1 is SGHRS and CDR2 is YFSETQ. V lost 4 bases to trimming and J lost 6 bases, with 17 bases between them. The CDR3 totals 14 residues. CDR3 coding DNA: TGCGCCAGCAGCCCAACGGGACTCCCCACCGAGCAGTACTTC. Its protein product is CASSPTGLPTEQYF.

V and J are TRBV19 and TRBJ2-2, with a weak D call TRBD1 (5 bases). Germline lookup yields CDR1 LNHDA and CDR2 SQIVND (reference sequence). The CDR3 sequence is 18 residues long. V was pared by 7 bases and J by 1 base, with 22 bases between. CDR3 protein: CASTPPSGFWENTGELFF. CDR3 bases: TGTGCCAGTACCCCCCCCTCAGGGTTTTGGGAGAACACCGGGGAGCTGTTTTTT.

This chain connects TRBV6-5 to TRBJ1-5; 9 bases match TRBD1. Germline V CDR1 and CDR2: MNHEY, SVGAGI. CDR3 length: 15 amino acids. The V and J ends lost 7 bases and 6 bases, in that order; junction bases with no gene match: 10. CDR3 sequence: CASTEKQGAVQPQHF. The CDR3, as DNA: TGTGCCAGCACCGAGAAACAGGGGGCGGTTCAGCCCCAGCATTTT.

The gene calls are TRBV5-1 and TRBJ1-1; the match to TRBD1 covers 9 bases. Germline V gene lookup returns CDR1 SGHRS and CDR2 YFSETQ. V gave up 4 bases and J gave up 4 bases; unmatched junction bases: 5. This CDR3 contains 14 residues. Here the CDR3 reads CASSVPGQGTEAFF. The CDR3 coding sequence is TGCGCCAGCAGCGTACCGGGACAGGGCACTGAAGCTTTCTTT.

The chain uses TRBV7-9 and TRBJ1-1; D is ambiguous. V was clipped by 7 bases and J by 3 bases, with 9 bases between them. CDR1 and CDR2 (germline): SEHNR, FQNEAQ (reference sequence). The CDR3 is 12 amino acids. CDR3 DNA: TGTGCCAGCACCATTGAGGACACTGAAGCTTTCTTT. Translation: CASTIEDTEAFF.

The rearrangement joins TRBV5-1 to TRBJ2-7, with 9 positions matching TRBD2. J lost 7 bases, V lost 2 bases, and 13 bases had no gene match. The CDR3 covers 16 residues. The V gene's germline CDR1 is SGHRS and CDR2 YFSETQ. CDR3 in DNA: TGCGCCAGCAGCTTTGTCGTCGCGGGGGGGATGAAGGAGCAGTACTTC. It codes for CASSFVVAGGMKEQYF.

The V gene is TRBV27, the J gene TRBJ1-5; 7 bases agree with TRBD1. The CDR3 loop spans 15 amino acids. Germline V gene lookup returns CDR1 MNHEY and CDR2 SMNVEV (reference sequence). Trimming removed 7 bases from V and 0 bases from J; junction bases left unmatched: 6. For the CDR3, the DNA is TGTGCCAGCAAAGGGACAGTATATAGCAATCAGCCCCAGCATTTT. The encoded protein is CASKGTVYSNQPQHF.

This clone was seen only once. This rearrangement joins TRBV7-2 to TRBJ2-1; TRBD2 aligns across 11 bases. Germline V gene sequence: CDR1 SGHTA, CDR2 FQGNSA. The CDR3 runs to 14 residues. V gave up 6 bases and J gave up 6 bases; unmatched junction bases: 4. The CDR3 loop is CASRSGTSGNEQFF. DNA for the CDR3: TGTGCCAGCAGGTCCGGGACTAGCGGCAATGAGCAGTTCTTC.

The V and J genes are TRBV6-5 and TRBJ2-1; 12 nucleotides line up with TRBD2. Germline V gene data show CDR1 as MNHEY and CDR2 as SVGAGI. CDR3 length: 15 amino acids. After removal of 0 bases from V and 10 bases from J, the junction contained 4 bases not matched to a gene. CDR3 sequence: CASSYSTSGGWEQFF. In nucleotides, the CDR3 is TGTGCCAGCAGTTACTCGACTAGCGGGGGTTGGGAGCAGTTCTTC.

The CDR3 DNA is TGTGCCATCTCAGGGGCGGGTGGTAATTCACCCCTCCACTTT. It codes for CAISGAGGNSPLHF. The V and J genes are TRBV10-3 and TRBJ1-6; the D gene is possibly TRBD1 (6 bases). The CDR3 is made up of 14 amino acids. The ends were cut back, 8 bases at V and 6 bases at J, with 14 bases in the middle. CDR1 and CDR2 (germline): ENHRY, SYGVKD.

CDR3 region: CASAPPAGGYGYTF. CDR3 DNA sequence: TGCGCCAGCGCTCCCCCCGCAGGAGGGTATGGCTACACCTTC. This sequence joins TRBV5-1 and TRBJ1-2; D gene uncertain. The CDR3 runs to 14 residues. Germline CDR1 SGHRS, CDR2 YFSETQ. Trimming took 7 bases from V and 5 from J, leaving 18 bases between them.

This clone has only one observation. V usage is TRBV11-3 and J usage is TRBJ2-1, with D possibly being TRBD2 (5 bases). Germline loops: CDR1 SGHNT, CDR2 YENEEA. Trimming removed 0 bases from V and 0 bases from J, with 6 bases in between. This CDR3 has 15 residues. DNA of the CDR3: TGTGCCAGCAGCTTAGAAGGGAGCTCCTACAATGAGCAGTTCTTC. It specifies CASSLEGSSYNEQFF.

This clone was seen a few times. CDR3 DNA: TGTGCCAGCAGTGAACGCCAGTATAATTCACCCCTCCACTTT. Its protein product is CASSERQYNSPLHF. The chain has TRBV2 and TRBJ1-6; D call uncertain. Trimming pared 2 bases from V and 4 bases from J, leaving 6 bases between. This CDR3 is built from 14 residues. Germline V gives CDR1 SNHLY, CDR2 FYNNEI.

The chain couples TRBV4-2 to TRBJ2-7; a weak D match, TRBD1 (7 bases). V lost 2 bases and J lost 4, with 12 bases in between. Germline-derived CDR1 and CDR2 are LGHNA and YNFKEQ. This CDR3 has 14 residues. This CDR3 is CASSQTTGRYEQYF. The DNA of the CDR3 is TGTGCCAGCAGCCAAACGACAGGGAGGTACGAGCAGTACTTC.